One sample yielded the 2 T cell receptor beta chains listed below, sequenced in a study of control samples from healthy donors and cancer patients. Sequenced by immunoSEQ multiplex PCR; TCRdb stores in-frame clones only, minus some. The sample contains about 130,000 clones, roughly 92% of which appear only once. Sequenced input: blood. These receptors were obtained from a young man in good health.

This chain links TRBV13 with TRBJ1-2; D may be TRBD1 (5 bases). This CDR3 has 14 residues. V was shortened by 1 base and J by 6 bases, with 12 bases between the two germline ends. CDR1 is PRHDT and CDR2 is FYEKMQ in the germline V gene (reference sequence). The CDR3 is CASSLDYLGDGYTF. The CDR3 DNA reads TGTGCCAGCAGCTTAGATTATCTGGGGGATGGCTACACCTTC.

This clone was counted only a few times. The V gene is TRBV7-9, the J gene TRBJ1-4; 7 bases line up with TRBD1. This CDR3 has 14 amino acids. CDR1 SEHNR and CDR2 FQNEAQ come from the germline V gene (reference sequence). V lost 6 bases and J lost 6; bases outside the gene matches: 7. The DNA of the CDR3 is TGTGCCAGCAGGCCTACAGGGGTGGATGAAAAACTGTTTTTT. Its protein product is CASRPTGVDEKLFF.